This T cell receptor beta chain originates from a study of T cell repertoires in cytomegalovirus infection. About the study: Public TCR beta signature analysis indicated the presence of both CMV infection and matching HLA type. Study-wide results and caveats: HLA-C-restricted, CMV-specific TCR beta clonotypes were dominant ex vivo.

TCRdb itself ran the reads through MiXCR, one entry per CDR3 protein. This sample has 150,000 to 200,000 distinct CDR3 sequences, with roughly 15% found just once. This clonotype was counted only a few times. The antigen is not known. Germline V gene sequence: CDR1 LGHNT, CDR2 FRNRAP. The length of the CDR3 is 17 residues. With 2 bases clipped from V and 1 base from J, the junction kept 10 bases outside the gene matches. This TCR came from a human donor in good health (CMV status not recorded). Some clones in this sample may be carry-over from other donors' samples. The chain couples TRBV12-5 to TRBJ1-1; 7 bases fit TRBD1. The material sequenced was CD8+ T cells from PBMCs. CDR3 residues: CASGLLPTGEKNTEAFF. In DNA, the CDR3 is TGTGCTAGTGGTTTGCTCCCCACAGGGGAGAAGAACACTGAAGCTTTCTTT.